This entry features one T cell receptor (beta chain) sequence. Trimming took off 6 bases at V and 6 bases at J, with 13 bases between the two ends. Germline V CDR1 and CDR2: KGHDR, SFDVKD. The CDR3 consists of 13 residues. The data are from a study of blood T cell repertoires in COVID-19. Study overall: Samples of COVID-19 (acute and convalescent) were obtained from the United States, Italy and Spain. T cells, B-cell-depleted T cells, or PBMCs provided the cDNA or gDNA that served as material.

Original processing notes: Estimation of nucleated cell counts was performed using reference gene primer amplification. Profiling relied on immunoSEQ multiplex PCR, and the TCRdb table lists in-frame clones only, not all of them. V, J and clone size reflect that table, while D and trimming were determined from the DNA. The sample has about 250,000 clones; about 90% are singletons. The source material was peripheral blood. This TCR was recovered from a man at least 80 years old with acute or convalescent COVID-19. The chain carries TRBV24-1 and TRBJ1-2; D perhaps matches TRBD1 (5 bases). CDR3 residues: CATSSRQFHGYTF. DNA for the CDR3: TGTGCCACCAGTTCGCGACAGTTCCATGGCTACACCTTC.